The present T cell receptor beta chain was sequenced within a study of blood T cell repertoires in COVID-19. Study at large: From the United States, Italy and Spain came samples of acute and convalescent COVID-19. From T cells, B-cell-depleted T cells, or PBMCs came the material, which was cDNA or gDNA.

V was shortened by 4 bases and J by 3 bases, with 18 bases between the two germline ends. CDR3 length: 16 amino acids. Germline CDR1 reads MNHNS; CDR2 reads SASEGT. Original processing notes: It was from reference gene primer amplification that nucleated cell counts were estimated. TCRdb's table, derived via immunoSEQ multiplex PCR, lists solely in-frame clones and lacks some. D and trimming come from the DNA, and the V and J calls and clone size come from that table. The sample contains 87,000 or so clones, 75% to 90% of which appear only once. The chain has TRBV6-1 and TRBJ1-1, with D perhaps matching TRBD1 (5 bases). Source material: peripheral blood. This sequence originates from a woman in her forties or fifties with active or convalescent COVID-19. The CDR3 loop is CASSGGGTMIHTEAFF. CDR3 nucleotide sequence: TGTGCCAGCAGTGGGGGCGGGACGATGATCCACACTGAAGCTTTCTTT.